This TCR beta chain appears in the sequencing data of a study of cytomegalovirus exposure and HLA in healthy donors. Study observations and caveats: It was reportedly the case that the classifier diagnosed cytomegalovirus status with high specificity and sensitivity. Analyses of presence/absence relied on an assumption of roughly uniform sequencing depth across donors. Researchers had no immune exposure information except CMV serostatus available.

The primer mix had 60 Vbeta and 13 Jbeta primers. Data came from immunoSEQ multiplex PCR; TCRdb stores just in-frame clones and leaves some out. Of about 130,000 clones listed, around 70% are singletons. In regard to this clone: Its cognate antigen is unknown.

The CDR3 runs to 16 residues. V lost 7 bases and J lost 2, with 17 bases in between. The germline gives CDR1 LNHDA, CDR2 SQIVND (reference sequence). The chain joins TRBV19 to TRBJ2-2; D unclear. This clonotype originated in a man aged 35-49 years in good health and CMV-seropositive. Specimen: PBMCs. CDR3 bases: TGTGCCAGTACCTCCGGGTCCCGAAGAAACACCGGGGAGCTGTTTTTT. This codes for CASTSGSRRNTGELFF.